These T cell receptor beta chains were read from a single sample in a study of PD-L1 blockade in urothelial cancer. Assay used: immunoSEQ multiplex PCR; TCRdb lists only in-frame clones, some missing. Of tens of thousands of clones listed, roughly 77% are singletons. The starting material was PBMCs, obtained around atezolizumab (anti-PD-L1) treatment. The source is a man aged 70-80 years with urothelial cancer. CDR3s include the opening cysteine and the closing phenylalanine or tryptophan. Each record gives: CDR3 DNA, CDR3 protein, clone size, V gene, D gene, J gene. The D gene is left open where the match is weak. Clone sizes are given selectively: once, few, many, or a class where the clone is expanded.

CDR3 DNA: TGTGCCAGTAGTAATCCCTCCCCCAATGAGCAGTTCTTC; CDR3 protein: CASSNPSPNEQFF; clone size: NA; V gene: TRBV19; D gene: NA; J gene: TRBJ2-1
CDR3 DNA: TGTGCCAGCAGCCTCTCCGGACAGGGTTGGAATGAAAAACTGTTTTTT; CDR3 protein: CASSLSGQGWNEKLFF; clone size: few; V gene: TRBV9; D gene: TRBD1; J gene: TRBJ1-4
CDR3 DNA: TGTGCCAGCAGTGACGCCACAGGACCTGCTGAAGCTTTCTTT; CDR3 protein: CASSDATGPAEAFF; clone size: NA; V gene: TRBV6-1; D gene: NA; J gene: TRBJ1-1
CDR3 DNA: TGTGCCAGCAGTTTTTCGGGGAACACCGGGGAGCTGTTTTTT; CDR3 protein: CASSFSGNTGELFF; clone size: NA; V gene: TRBV28; D gene: NA; J gene: TRBJ2-2
CDR3 DNA: TGTGCCAGCAGTCCCGGGACAGGGGGGACGAAATATGGCTACACCTTC; CDR3 protein: CASSPGTGGTKYGYTF; clone size: NA; V gene: TRBV5-6; D gene: TRBD1; J gene: TRBJ1-2
CDR3 DNA: TGCGCCAGCAGCCAAGGATTGGACAGCTCTTATGGCTACACCTTC; CDR3 protein: CASSQGLDSSYGYTF; clone size: NA; V gene: TRBV4-3; D gene: NA; J gene: TRBJ1-2
CDR3 DNA: TGTGCCAGCAGCTTACGGGGAGGCACTGAAGCTTTCTTT; CDR3 protein: CASSLRGGTEAFF; clone size: NA; V gene: TRBV7-9; D gene: NA; J gene: TRBJ1-1
CDR3 DNA: TGTGCCAGCAGTTTATGGGACAGGACTGAAGCTTTCTTT; CDR3 protein: CASSLWDRTEAFF; clone size: NA; V gene: TRBV28; D gene: TRBD1; J gene: TRBJ1-1
CDR3 DNA: TGTGCCAGCAGCTTAATTGGGGGGTCAGATACGCAGTATTTT; CDR3 protein: CASSLIGGSDTQYF; clone size: NA; V gene: TRBV7-3; D gene: NA; J gene: TRBJ2-3
CDR3 DNA: TGTGCCACCAGCAGAGATCGGACTGTGAACACTGAAGCTTTCTTT; CDR3 protein: CATSRDRTVNTEAFF; clone size: NA; V gene: TRBV15; D gene: NA; J gene: TRBJ1-1
CDR3 DNA: TGTGCCAGCTCACCGGCGACAGTCAATCAGCCCCAGCATTTT; CDR3 protein: CASSPATVNQPQHF; clone size: NA; V gene: TRBV18; D gene: NA; J gene: TRBJ1-5
CDR3 DNA: TGTGCCAGCAGGGGGCGGGACCGGGAGACCCAGTACTTC; CDR3 protein: CASRGRDRETQYF; clone size: NA; V gene: TRBV6-1; D gene: NA; J gene: TRBJ2-5
CDR3 DNA: TGTGCCAGCAGTTTTTCGGACAGCCACGAGCAGTACTTC; CDR3 protein: CASSFSDSHEQYF; clone size: NA; V gene: TRBV28; D gene: NA; J gene: TRBJ2-7
CDR3 DNA: TGCAGCGTTTTGGTGGCCGCTGGGGCCAACGTCCTGACTTTC; CDR3 protein: CSVLVAAGANVLTF; clone size: NA; V gene: TRBV29-1; D gene: NA; J gene: TRBJ2-6
CDR3 DNA: TGCGCCAGCAGCCAAGAAGGGGGAAATGAGCAGTTCTTC; CDR3 protein: CASSQEGGNEQFF; clone size: once; V gene: TRBV4-1; D gene: NA; J gene: TRBJ2-1
CDR3 DNA: TGTGCCAGCAGCTCCCTGCCAGGGGCTAATGAAAAACTGTTTTTT; CDR3 protein: CASSSLPGANEKLFF; clone size: NA; V gene: TRBV7-9; D gene: NA; J gene: TRBJ1-4
CDR3 DNA: TGTGCCAGTAGTCGGACAGGGGTGACGGGAAACACCATATATTTT; CDR3 protein: CASSRTGVTGNTIYF; clone size: NA; V gene: TRBV19; D gene: TRBD1; J gene: TRBJ1-3
CDR3 DNA: TGCAGTGCTGACAGGGGGAGCGAGCAGTACTTC; CDR3 protein: CSADRGSEQYF; clone size: NA; V gene: TRBV20-1; D gene: TRBD1; J gene: TRBJ2-7
CDR3 DNA: TGTGCCAGCAGCCGCGGACAGGGGGCGCGTGAGCAGTACTTC; CDR3 protein: CASSRGQGAREQYF; clone size: once; V gene: TRBV7-9; D gene: TRBD1; J gene: TRBJ2-7
CDR3 DNA: TGTGCCAGCAGCGTAGGCGGGAGGAAGAACAATGAGCAGTTCTTC; CDR3 protein: CASSVGGRKNNEQFF; clone size: NA; V gene: TRBV9; D gene: TRBD2; J gene: TRBJ2-1
CDR3 DNA: TGTGCCAGCAGCCTGGATGCCGGGACAACAAACACTGAAGCTTTCTTT; CDR3 protein: CASSLDAGTTNTEAFF; clone size: NA; V gene: TRBV7-8; D gene: NA; J gene: TRBJ1-1
CDR3 DNA: TGTGCCAGCAGCTTAGTCGGGAACACTGAAGCTTTCTTT; CDR3 protein: CASSLVGNTEAFF; clone size: NA; V gene: TRBV7-9; D gene: NA; J gene: TRBJ1-1
CDR3 DNA: TGTGCCTGGAGCTCTGGACTAGCGGGAGTCGAGCAGTTCTTC; CDR3 protein: CAWSSGLAGVEQFF; clone size: NA; V gene: TRBV30; D gene: TRBD2; J gene: TRBJ2-1
CDR3 DNA: TGTGCCAGCAGCTTGGCCACCCCAGCTGAAGCTTTCTTT; CDR3 protein: CASSLATPAEAFF; clone size: NA; V gene: TRBV5-5; D gene: NA; J gene: TRBJ1-1
CDR3 DNA: TGTGCCAGCAGTGAAAGACAGGGAAACAATCAGCCCCAGCATTTT; CDR3 protein: CASSERQGNNQPQHF; clone size: NA; V gene: TRBV6-1; D gene: TRBD1; J gene: TRBJ1-5
CDR3 DNA: TGCAGCGTCCTAGCGGGAGGCGGGTACGAGCAGTACTTC; CDR3 protein: CSVLAGGGYEQYF; clone size: NA; V gene: TRBV29-1; D gene: TRBD2; J gene: TRBJ2-7
CDR3 DNA: TGCGCCAGCAGCCTGGGGACTAGCGGGGGACGGATTGAGCAGTTCTTC; CDR3 protein: CASSLGTSGGRIEQFF; clone size: NA; V gene: TRBV5-1; D gene: TRBD2; J gene: TRBJ2-1
CDR3 DNA: TGTGCCACCGGGGTCAATCAGCCCCAGCATTTT; CDR3 protein: CATGVNQPQHF; clone size: NA; V gene: TRBV25-1; D gene: NA; J gene: TRBJ1-5
CDR3 DNA: TGTGCCAGCAGTACGGGACTAGCGGGATCCACAGATACGCAGTATTTT; CDR3 protein: CASSTGLAGSTDTQYF; clone size: NA; V gene: TRBV28; D gene: TRBD2; J gene: TRBJ2-3
CDR3 DNA: TGTGCCAGTAGTCCTCGGACAGCCGGCGAGCAGTACTTC; CDR3 protein: CASSPRTAGEQYF; clone size: NA; V gene: TRBV19; D gene: NA; J gene: TRBJ2-7
CDR3 DNA: TGTGCCAGCAGTCGGGGTTGGGGCGAGCAGTACTTC; CDR3 protein: CASSRGWGEQYF; clone size: few; V gene: TRBV11-3; D gene: NA; J gene: TRBJ2-7
CDR3 DNA: TGTGCCAGCAGTCTCAGGGGGTCCTCTGGAAACACCATATATTTT; CDR3 protein: CASSLRGSSGNTIYF; clone size: NA; V gene: TRBV6-6; D gene: TRBD1; J gene: TRBJ1-3
CDR3 DNA: TGTGCCATCAGTGAGTTACCGGTGACAGGGTGGGATACGCAGTATTTT; CDR3 protein: CAISELPVTGWDTQYF; clone size: few; V gene: TRBV10-3; D gene: TRBD1; J gene: TRBJ2-3
CDR3 DNA: TGTGCCAGCAGAAGACAGGGGGCTAATGAAAAACTGTTTTTT; CDR3 protein: CASRRQGANEKLFF; clone size: NA; V gene: TRBV6-5; D gene: TRBD1; J gene: TRBJ1-4
CDR3 DNA: TGTGCCAGCAGTTTTACTAGCGGGACCCGGACCCAGTACTTC; CDR3 protein: CASSFTSGTRTQYF; clone size: NA; V gene: TRBV28; D gene: TRBD2; J gene: TRBJ2-5
CDR3 DNA: TGTGCCAGCTCACCCCGGGGGGTAACCTACAATGAGCAGTTCTTC; CDR3 protein: CASSPRGVTYNEQFF; clone size: NA; V gene: TRBV18; D gene: TRBD2; J gene: TRBJ2-1
CDR3 DNA: TGTGCCAGCAGCCTACAGGGGTACACTGAAGCTTTCTTT; CDR3 protein: CASSLQGYTEAFF; clone size: once; V gene: TRBV7-8; D gene: TRBD1; J gene: TRBJ1-1
CDR3 DNA: TGTGCCAGCAGCTTAGGTCGTGGGGCCTTCTACGAGCAGTACTTC; CDR3 protein: CASSLGRGAFYEQYF; clone size: once; V gene: TRBV7-2; D gene: NA; J gene: TRBJ2-7
CDR3 DNA: TGTGCCAGCAGCTCATACAGGGGAAACACTGAAGCTTTCTTT; CDR3 protein: CASSSYRGNTEAFF; clone size: NA; V gene: TRBV7-2; D gene: TRBD1; J gene: TRBJ1-1
CDR3 DNA: TGTGCCAGTAGGCCCCCAGGGGGAGTCGATGGCTACACCTTC; CDR3 protein: CASRPPGGVDGYTF; clone size: NA; V gene: TRBV19; D gene: TRBD1; J gene: TRBJ1-2
CDR3 DNA: TGTGCCAGCCAAAAGGGGGCTCCTAGCAACGAGCAGTACTTC; CDR3 protein: CASQKGAPSNEQYF; clone size: NA; V gene: TRBV2; D gene: TRBD1; J gene: TRBJ2-7
CDR3 DNA: TGTGCCAGCAGCTTAATAACAGGGGTGTCCTACGAGCAGTACTTC; CDR3 protein: CASSLITGVSYEQYF; clone size: NA; V gene: TRBV11-2; D gene: TRBD1; J gene: TRBJ2-7
CDR3 DNA: TGTGCCAGCAGCCCGACAGGGGCGGGATTTGGCACTGAAGCTTTCTTT; CDR3 protein: CASSPTGAGFGTEAFF; clone size: NA; V gene: TRBV9; D gene: TRBD1; J gene: TRBJ1-1
CDR3 DNA: TGTGCCAGCTTGGCAGGGGGAAATTACAATGAGCAGTTCTTC; CDR3 protein: CASLAGGNYNEQFF; clone size: NA; V gene: TRBV5-8; D gene: TRBD1; J gene: TRBJ2-1
CDR3 DNA: TGTGCCAGCAGCTTAACTTGGGGCAACAATCAGCCCCAGCATTTT; CDR3 protein: CASSLTWGNNQPQHF; clone size: NA; V gene: TRBV11-2; D gene: NA; J gene: TRBJ1-5
CDR3 DNA: TGTGCCAGCTCCCGACAGGGATACTCTGGGGCCAACGTCCTGACTTTC; CDR3 protein: CASSRQGYSGANVLTF; clone size: few; V gene: TRBV11-3; D gene: TRBD1; J gene: TRBJ2-6
CDR3 DNA: TGTGCCAGCAGCGTATCGACTCCGGGGCAGCCCCAGCATTTT; CDR3 protein: CASSVSTPGQPQHF; clone size: NA; V gene: TRBV7-9; D gene: NA; J gene: TRBJ1-5
CDR3 DNA: TGTGCCAGCAGGACGACAGGGGGCTTGACTGAAGCTTTCTTT; CDR3 protein: CASRTTGGLTEAFF; clone size: NA; V gene: TRBV6-5; D gene: TRBD1; J gene: TRBJ1-1
CDR3 DNA: TGTGCCAGCAGACGGACAGAGTCAACTAATGAAAAACTGTTTTTT; CDR3 protein: CASRRTESTNEKLFF; clone size: NA; V gene: TRBV27; D gene: NA; J gene: TRBJ1-4
CDR3 DNA: TGCGCCAGCAGCCAAGAGGGGGTAGCGGGGGGTCCAGGCGGGGAGCTGTTTTTT; CDR3 protein: CASSQEGVAGGPGGELFF; clone size: NA; V gene: TRBV4-3; D gene: TRBD2; J gene: TRBJ2-2
CDR3 DNA: TGTGCCAGCAGCTTAGTACAGGGGCTTAATGAGCAGTTCTTC; CDR3 protein: CASSLVQGLNEQFF; clone size: NA; V gene: TRBV7-6; D gene: TRBD1; J gene: TRBJ2-1
CDR3 DNA: TGTGCCAGTAGTATAGCCCCCCTCGACAGTGCAACTAATGAAAAACTGTTTTTT; CDR3 protein: CASSIAPLDSATNEKLFF; clone size: NA; V gene: TRBV19; D gene: NA; J gene: TRBJ1-4
CDR3 DNA: TGTGCCAGTACCGGAACCCTGGACAGTGTGAACTATGGCTACACCTTC; CDR3 protein: CASTGTLDSVNYGYTF; clone size: NA; V gene: TRBV19; D gene: NA; J gene: TRBJ1-2
CDR3 DNA: TGCGCCAGCAGCCAAGATCTTGGGCTCACCGCTAACACCGGGGAGCTGTTTTTT; CDR3 protein: CASSQDLGLTANTGELFF; clone size: NA; V gene: TRBV4-3; D gene: NA; J gene: TRBJ2-2
CDR3 DNA: TGTGCCAGCAGGCTGACAGGGGGAACTGAAGCTTTCTTT; CDR3 protein: CASRLTGGTEAFF; clone size: NA; V gene: TRBV6-6; D gene: TRBD1; J gene: TRBJ1-1
CDR3 DNA: TGTGCCAGCTCAGCCGGGACTACCTCCTACGAGCAGTACTTC; CDR3 protein: CASSAGTTSYEQYF; clone size: NA; V gene: TRBV18; D gene: TRBD2; J gene: TRBJ2-7
CDR3 DNA: TGTGCCAGCAGTGGAAGAGGGAGGAACACCGGGGAGCTGTTTTTT; CDR3 protein: CASSGRGRNTGELFF; clone size: few; V gene: TRBV2; D gene: NA; J gene: TRBJ2-2
CDR3 DNA: TGTGCTAGTGGTGCCCCGCAGGGACAGGGAAATTCACCCCTCCACTTT; CDR3 protein: CASGAPQGQGNSPLHF; clone size: NA; V gene: TRBV12-5; D gene: TRBD1; J gene: TRBJ1-6
CDR3 DNA: TGTGCCAGCCGCGCGGGAGGTTCGCTGGACGAGCAGTACTTC; CDR3 protein: CASRAGGSLDEQYF; clone size: NA; V gene: TRBV28; D gene: TRBD2; J gene: TRBJ2-7
CDR3 DNA: TGTGCCAGCAGCCCACAGGGGATGGGTGTCTATGGCTACACCTTC; CDR3 protein: CASSPQGMGVYGYTF; clone size: NA; V gene: TRBV7-9; D gene: TRBD1; J gene: TRBJ1-2